This T cell receptor (beta chain) originates from a study of CD8+ T cells in alopecia areata. Study-level information: The study gave tofacitinib for 6 to 18 months, then 6 months off drug. Regarding the study as a whole: Possibly because of HLA-related factors, TCR sharing was less clear across patients than in mice.

Once RNA had been extracted, it was reverse transcribed into cDNA to act as the sequencing template. Sequenced by immunoSEQ multiplex PCR; TCRdb stores in-frame clones only, minus some. This sample carries a few hundred thousand clones, about two thirds of them seen once, and the ten largest clones take 1% to 1.5%. Worth noting for this clone: Its antigen is not identified.

The investigators collected lesional scalp punch biopsies and peripheral blood from alopecia areata patients. Sorted populations comprised CD4+ and CD8+ T cells obtained from PBMCs. The source is a human donor with alopecia areata. Sample: CD4+ T cells sorted from blood, taken at week 0.

DNA of the CDR3: TGCAGCGTTGCTACATCGGGGACCAGCTCCTACAATGAGCAGTTCTTC. Translating gives CSVATSGTSSYNEQFF. The V and J genes are TRBV29-1 and TRBJ2-1; D tentatively reads TRBD1 or TRBD2 (5 bases each). The germline V gene encodes CDR1 SQVTM and CDR2 ANQGSEA. The CDR3 loop spans 16 amino acids. Trimming stripped 4 bases from V and 0 bases from J, with 16 bases between.